These 13 T cell receptor beta chains were sequenced from one sample in a study of cytomegalovirus exposure and HLA in healthy donors. Both 60 Vbeta primers and 13 Jbeta primers went into the PCR. Method: immunoSEQ multiplex PCR; TCRdb's copy keeps in-frame clones and lacks some. The sample records 100,000 to 150,000 clones, approximately 82% being singletons. Sequencing was carried out using PBMCs. Every receptor here comes from a man aged 18 to 30 in good health and CMV-seropositive.

This rearrangement joins TRBV19 to TRBJ1-1; D is perhaps TRBD1 (5 bases). This CDR3 comprises 15 residues. The V end lost 7 bases, the J end lost 1 base, and 16 bases lay between the germline ends. Germline V gives CDR1 LNHDA, CDR2 SQIVND (reference sequence). In DNA, the CDR3 is TGTGCCAGTACTATTCGCCCCCAGGGGAACACTGAAGCTTTCTTT. Translating it yields CASTIRPQGNTEAFF.

This clone has a handful of counts. The chain links TRBV6-5 to TRBJ2-6; no clear D. CDR1 MNHEY and CDR2 SVGAGI come from the germline V gene. The CDR3 length is 15 residues. V was trimmed by 4 bases and J by 0 bases, leaving 7 bases between them. Here the CDR3 reads CASSSESSGANVLTF. The CDR3 DNA sequence: TGTGCCAGCAGTTCTGAGAGCTCTGGGGCCAACGTCCTGACTTTC.

The chain is built from TRBV1 and TRBJ1-5. TRBV1 is marked as a pseudogene. CDR3 length: 14 residues. The CDR3 sequence: CTSSQDKRGQPQHF. The CDR3 DNA reads TGCACCAGCAGCCAAGATAAGCGGGGGCAGCCCCAGCATTTT.

This clone occurred many times. The V call is TRBV6-5, the J call TRBJ2-7; no clear D. V lost 6 bases to trimming and J lost 0 bases, with 9 bases between them. Germline V gene sequence: CDR1 MNHEY, CDR2 SVGAGI. This CDR3 has 13 amino acids. CDR3: CASSRVFSYEQYF. The DNA for the CDR3 is TGTGCCAGCAGCCGGGTATTCTCCTACGAGCAGTACTTC.

This clone came up once. This sequence joins TRBV5-1 and TRBJ1-4; TRBD1 might be the D (6 bases). CDR1 and CDR2 from the germline V gene are SGHRS and YFSETQ. The V end lost 4 bases, the J end lost 4 bases, and 20 bases lay between the germline ends. The CDR3 extends over 17 amino acids. The CDR3 spells CASSLERGGQNNEKLFF. CDR3 sequence (DNA): TGCGCCAGCAGCCTAGAACGGGGCGGACAGAATAATGAAAAACTGTTTTTT.

This clone has just a few counts. The chain combines TRBV6-6 with TRBJ1-6; 8 bases agree with TRBD1. The germline CDR1 and CDR2 sequences are MNHNY and SVGAGI (reference sequence). CDR3 length: 13 amino acids. V was pared by 6 bases and J by 6 bases, with 1 base of the junction left unmatched. CDR3 nucleotide sequence: TGTGCCAGCAGCGACAGGGGTAATTCACCCCTCCACTTT. Protein sequence: CASSDRGNSPLHF.

The V call is TRBV19, the J call TRBJ1-1, with TRBD1 as a possible D gene (5 bases). Germline V lookup: CDR1 LNHDA, CDR2 SQIVND (reference sequence). This CDR3 has 14 residues. With 3 bases removed from V and 5 bases from J, the gap between germline ends came to 13 bases. CDR3 DNA sequence: TGTGCCAGTAGTATGAGGCCTGGGGGGACTGAAGCTTTCTTT. Protein product: CASSMRPGGTEAFF.

The rearrangement joins TRBV19 to TRBJ1-2, with unresolved D. The V and J ends lost 3 bases and 0 bases respectively, with 5 bases between them. The CDR3 loop spans 13 amino acids. CDR1 and CDR2 (germline): LNHDA, SQIVND (reference sequence). In DNA form, the CDR3 reads TGTGCCAGTAGTATTTTAACTAACTATGGCTACACCTTC. Translation: CASSILTNYGYTF.

This chain joins TRBV6-6 and TRBJ2-7; 8 bases map to TRBD1. V dropped 8 bases and J dropped 7; count of bases not matched to a gene: 13. This CDR3 contains 14 residues. Germline V gene sequence: CDR1 MNHNY, CDR2 SVGAGI (reference sequence). CDR3 DNA: TGTGCCAGCCGCCCACAGGGGGGCCGCGGGGAGCAGTACTTC. It translates to CASRPQGGRGEQYF.

The chain has TRBV4-1 and TRBJ2-7, with 9 nucleotides matching TRBD1. CDR1 is MGHRA and CDR2 is YSYEKL in the germline V gene. The CDR3 totals 15 residues. The V gene end was trimmed by 3 bases and the J gene end by 2 bases; junction bases not matched to a gene: 5. In DNA, the CDR3 is TGCGCCAGCAGCCATACGGGACAGGGCGCCTACGAGCAGTACTTC. It codes for CASSHTGQGAYEQYF.

This chain joins TRBV4-1 and TRBJ1-6; D call uncertain. Germline V gene sequence: CDR1 MGHRA, CDR2 YSYEKL. The CDR3 runs 17 residues. V lost 2 bases, J lost 7 bases, and 18 bases lay in between. DNA of the CDR3: TGCGCCAGCAGCCAAATGAGGGAAGGGCTACTAAATTCACCCCTCCACTTT. Translated: CASSQMREGLLNSPLHF.

V and J are TRBV5-1 and TRBJ2-6; D remains unclear. V was pared by 0 bases and J by 1 base, with 8 bases between. The CDR3 extends over 16 amino acids. Germline CDR1 is SGHRS and CDR2 is YFSETQ. The CDR3 nucleotides read TGCGCCAGCAGCTTGGACCCCGGGTCTGGGGCCAACGTCCTGACTTTC. Translated, it gives CASSLDPGSGANVLTF.

V gene TRBV2 combines with J gene TRBJ1-6; weak D call: TRBD1 (5 bases). V lost 8 bases, J lost 8 bases, and 13 bases lay in between. Per germline, CDR1 SNHLY and CDR2 FYNNEI. The CDR3 spans 13 residues. DNA for the CDR3: TGTGCCAGCCACCCGGGGGGTGATTCACCCCTCCACTTT. This codes for CASHPGGDSPLHF.